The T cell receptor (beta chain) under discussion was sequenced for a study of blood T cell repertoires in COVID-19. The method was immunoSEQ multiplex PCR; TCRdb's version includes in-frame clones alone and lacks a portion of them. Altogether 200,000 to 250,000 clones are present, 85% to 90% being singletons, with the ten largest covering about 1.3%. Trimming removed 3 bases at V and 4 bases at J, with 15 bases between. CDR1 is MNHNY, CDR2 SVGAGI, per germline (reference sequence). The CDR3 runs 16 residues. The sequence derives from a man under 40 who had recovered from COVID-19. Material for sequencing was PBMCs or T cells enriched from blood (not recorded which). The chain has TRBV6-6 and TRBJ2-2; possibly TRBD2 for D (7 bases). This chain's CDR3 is CASSYLRGPSTGELFF. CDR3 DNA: TGTGCCAGCAGTTATCTGCGGGGGCCGTCCACCGGGGAGCTGTTTTTT.